Listed below are T cell receptor beta chains from one sample, sequenced in a study of cytomegalovirus exposure and HLA in healthy donors. The table came from immunoSEQ multiplex PCR; TCRdb's copy has only in-frame clones and leaves some out. The table lists about 150,000 clones, roughly 88% of them singletons. The specimen sequenced was PBMCs. Receptor source: a middle-aged man in good health and CMV-seropositive. Each CDR3 is given with its conserved first and last residue. D genes are given only for firm matches. Some rows mark clone size as missing; the rest say once, few, many or name a class of expanded clone.

clone size	V gene	D gene	J gene	CDR3 DNA	CDR3 protein
once	TRBV11-3	NA	TRBJ1-3	TGTGCCAGCAGCTTAGATCCTAAGAACACCATATATTTT	CASSLDPKNTIYF
once	TRBV9	TRBD1	TRBJ2-1	TGTGCCAGCAGCGCTGGGACAGCCGGAGGTGAGCAGTTCTTC	CASSAGTAGGEQFF
NA	TRBV2	TRBD2	TRBJ2-3	TGTGCCAGCAGTGGGGGAGGGACTCGGTACACAGATACGCAGTATTTT	CASSGGGTRYTDTQYF
NA	TRBV6-1	NA	TRBJ1-5	TGTGCCAGCAGTGAAGATTGGGCAGGGCGAGGACAGCCCCAGCATTTT	CASSEDWAGRGQPQHF
NA	TRBV2	TRBD1	TRBJ2-3	TGTGCCAGCATCGGGACAGGGGTCCTTAATACGCAGTATTTT	CASIGTGVLNTQYF
NA	TRBV7-9	TRBD1	TRBJ1-2	TGTGCCAGCAGCAGGGGCGGGGACAGGGAATCCTATGGCTACACCTTC	CASSRGGDRESYGYTF
NA	TRBV12-5	NA	TRBJ1-5	TGTGCTAGTTCGCCAGGCGGCAATCAGCCCCAGCATTTT	CASSPGGNQPQHF
NA	TRBV7-8	TRBD2	TRBJ2-3	TGTGCCAGCAGCCCTAGGCGGGCGGGACTAGCGGGGGGGCCAGGTACAGATACGCAGTATTTT	CASSPRRAGLAGGPGTDTQYF
NA	TRBV6-5	TRBD1	TRBJ1-5	TGTGCCAGCAGAAACCAGGGGGGTGGCAATCAGCCCCAGCATTTT	CASRNQGGGNQPQHF
once	TRBV18	NA	TRBJ2-6	TGTGCCAGCTCGCAGGAGGGACCATCAAGCTCTGGGGCCAACGTCCTGACTTTC	CASSQEGPSSSGANVLTF
once	TRBV21-1	NA	TRBJ2-6	TGTGCCAGCAGCAAAACCCTCGACAGGGCCTCATGCTCTGGGGCCAACGTCCTGACTTTC	CASSKTLDRASCSGANVLTF
NA	TRBV10-3	TRBD1	TRBJ2-5	TGTGCCATCAGTGGGACAGGCCAAGAGACCCAGTACTTC	CAISGTGQETQYF
few	TRBV18	NA	TRBJ1-2	TGTGCCAGCTCACCAATGGGACAAAGCGAGTATGGCTACACCTTC	CASSPMGQSEYGYTF
NA	TRBV10-3	TRBD2	TRBJ2-1	TGTGCCACTAGCGGGGGGGCCAATGAGCAGTTCTTC	CATSGGANEQFF
few	TRBV29-1	TRBD2	TRBJ2-5	TGCAGCGTTTCGGCTAGCGGGGCCCCACCTCAAGAGACCCAGTACTTC	CSVSASGAPPQETQYF
NA	TRBV7-9	NA	TRBJ1-4	TGTGCCAGCAGCCGAGCGAGGGGACTGATTAATGAAAAACTGTTTTTT	CASSRARGLINEKLFF
NA	TRBV12-5	TRBD1	TRBJ1-5	TGTGCTAGTGCTACAGGGGGGGTTAATCAGCCCCAGCATTTT	CASATGGVNQPQHF
NA	TRBV10-3	NA	TRBJ2-7	TGTGCCATCAGCGGGGGAAGCTCCTACGAGCAGTACTTC	CAISGGSSYEQYF
NA	TRBV6-1	NA	TRBJ2-7	TGTGCCAGCAGTGAAGGGGGCCAGCCCGAGCAGTACTTC	CASSEGGQPEQYF
NA	TRBV6-5	NA	TRBJ1-4	TGTGCCAGCAGTTTCGACAGGAGTAATGAAAAACTGTTTTTT	CASSFDRSNEKLFF
NA	TRBV14	NA	TRBJ2-1	TGTGCCAGCAGCCCCAGGGGCAGGGATCGTGAGCAGTTCTTC	CASSPRGRDREQFF
NA	TRBV5-4	TRBD1	TRBJ2-2	TGTGCCAGCAGCCCCTGGACAGGATCGAACACCGGGGAGCTGTTTTTT	CASSPWTGSNTGELFF